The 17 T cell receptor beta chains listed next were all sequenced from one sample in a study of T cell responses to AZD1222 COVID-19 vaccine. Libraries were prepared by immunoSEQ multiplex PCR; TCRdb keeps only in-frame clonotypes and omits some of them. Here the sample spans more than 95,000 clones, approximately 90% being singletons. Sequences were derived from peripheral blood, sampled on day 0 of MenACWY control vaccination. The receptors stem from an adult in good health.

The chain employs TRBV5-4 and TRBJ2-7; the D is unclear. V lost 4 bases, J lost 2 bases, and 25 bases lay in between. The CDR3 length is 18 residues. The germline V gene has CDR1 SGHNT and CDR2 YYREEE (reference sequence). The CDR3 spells CASSRGPKQVHLPYEQYF. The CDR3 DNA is TGTGCCAGCAGCCGAGGACCCAAACAAGTCCATCTGCCCTACGAGCAGTACTTC. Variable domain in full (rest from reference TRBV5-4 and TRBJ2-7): ETGVTQSPTHLIKTRGQQVTLRCSSQSGHNTVSWYQQALGQGPQFIFQYYREEENGRGNFPPRFSGLQFPNYSSELNVNALELDDSALYLCASSRGPKQVHLPYEQYFGPGTRLTVT.

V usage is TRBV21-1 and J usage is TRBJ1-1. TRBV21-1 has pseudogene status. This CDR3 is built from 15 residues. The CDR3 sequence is CASSKAPGPGGEAFF. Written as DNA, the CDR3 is TGTGCCAGCAGCAAAGCTCCAGGGCCTGGGGGAGAAGCTTTCTTT.

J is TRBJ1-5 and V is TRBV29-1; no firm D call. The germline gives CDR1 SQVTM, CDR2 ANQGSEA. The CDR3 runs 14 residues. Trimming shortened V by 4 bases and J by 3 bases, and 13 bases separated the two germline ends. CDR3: CSVAPDGNNQPQHF. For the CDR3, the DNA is TGCAGCGTTGCGCCGGACGGTAACAATCAGCCCCAGCATTTT.

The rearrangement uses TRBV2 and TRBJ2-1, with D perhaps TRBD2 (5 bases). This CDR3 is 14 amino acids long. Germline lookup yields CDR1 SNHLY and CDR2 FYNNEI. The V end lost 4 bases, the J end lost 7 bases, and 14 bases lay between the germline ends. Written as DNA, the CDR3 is TGTGCCAGCAGTGTAATCCTAGCTGGAAATGAGCAGTTCTTC. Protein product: CASSVILAGNEQFF.

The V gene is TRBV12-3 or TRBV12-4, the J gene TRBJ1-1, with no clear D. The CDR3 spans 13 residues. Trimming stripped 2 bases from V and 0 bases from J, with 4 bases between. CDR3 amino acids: CASSLPMNTEAFF. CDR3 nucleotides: TGTGCCAGCAGTTTACCAATGAACACTGAAGCTTTCTTT.

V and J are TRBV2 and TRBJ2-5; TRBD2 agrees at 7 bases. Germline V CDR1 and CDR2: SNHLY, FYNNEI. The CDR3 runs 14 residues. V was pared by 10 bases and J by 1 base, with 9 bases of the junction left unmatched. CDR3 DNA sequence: TGTGCCACAACCTGGGGAGGGGTCCAAGAGACCCAGTACTTC. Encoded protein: CATTWGGVQETQYF. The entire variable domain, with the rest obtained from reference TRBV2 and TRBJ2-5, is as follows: EPEVTQTPSHQVTQMGQEVILRCVPISNHLYFYWYRQILGQKVEFLVSFYNNEISEKSEIFDDQFSVERPDGSNFTLKIRSTKLEDSAMYFCATTWGGVQETQYFGPGTRLLVL.

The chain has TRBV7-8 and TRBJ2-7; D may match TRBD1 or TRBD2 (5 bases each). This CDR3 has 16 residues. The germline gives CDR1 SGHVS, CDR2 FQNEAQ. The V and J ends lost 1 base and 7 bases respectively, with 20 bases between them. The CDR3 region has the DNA TGTGCCAGCAGCTTAGTCCTGGGACCGACCCCTAGAGAGCAGTACTTC. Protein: CASSLVLGPTPREQYF.

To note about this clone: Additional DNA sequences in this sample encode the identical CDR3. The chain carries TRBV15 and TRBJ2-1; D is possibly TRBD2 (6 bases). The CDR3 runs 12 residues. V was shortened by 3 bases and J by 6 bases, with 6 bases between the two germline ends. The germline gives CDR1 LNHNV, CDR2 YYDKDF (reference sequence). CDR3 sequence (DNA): TGTGCCACCAGCAGGGGAGGCAATGAGCAGTTCTTC. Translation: CATSRGGNEQFF.

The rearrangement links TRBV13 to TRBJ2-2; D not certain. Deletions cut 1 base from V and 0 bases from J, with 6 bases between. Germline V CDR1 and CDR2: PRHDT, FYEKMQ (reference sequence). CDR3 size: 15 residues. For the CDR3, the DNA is TGTGCCAGCAGCTTAGTCCGAGCGAACACCGGGGAGCTGTTTTTT. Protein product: CASSLVRANTGELFF.

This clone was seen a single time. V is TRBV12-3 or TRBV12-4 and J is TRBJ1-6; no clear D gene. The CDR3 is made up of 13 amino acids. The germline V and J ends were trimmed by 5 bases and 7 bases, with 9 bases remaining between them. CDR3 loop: CASSPRPNSPLHF. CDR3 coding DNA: TGTGCCAGCAGTCCCCGCCCGAATTCACCCCTCCACTTT.

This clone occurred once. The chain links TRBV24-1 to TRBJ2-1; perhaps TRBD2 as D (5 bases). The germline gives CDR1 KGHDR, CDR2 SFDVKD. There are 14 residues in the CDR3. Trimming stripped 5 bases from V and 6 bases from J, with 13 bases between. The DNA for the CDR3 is TGTGCCACCAGTGCCCGGACTGAGGGCAATGAGCAGTTCTTC. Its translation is CATSARTEGNEQFF.

The CDR3 loop is CASTAGGRVGNEQFF. In nucleotides, the CDR3 is TGTGCCAGCACGGCCGGCGGGAGGGTTGGTAATGAGCAGTTCTTC. The chain couples TRBV2 to TRBJ2-1, with 9 bases fitting TRBD2. The CDR3 covers 15 residues. With V trimmed by 7 bases and J by 7 bases, 11 bases remained unmatched. Per germline, CDR1 SNHLY and CDR2 FYNNEI.

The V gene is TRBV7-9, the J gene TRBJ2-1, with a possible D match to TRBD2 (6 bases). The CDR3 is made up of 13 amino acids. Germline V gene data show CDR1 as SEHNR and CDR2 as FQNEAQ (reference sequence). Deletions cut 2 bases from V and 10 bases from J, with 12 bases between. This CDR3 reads CASSLRVREEQFF. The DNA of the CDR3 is TGTGCCAGCAGCTTAAGGGTTCGGGAGGAGCAGTTCTTC.

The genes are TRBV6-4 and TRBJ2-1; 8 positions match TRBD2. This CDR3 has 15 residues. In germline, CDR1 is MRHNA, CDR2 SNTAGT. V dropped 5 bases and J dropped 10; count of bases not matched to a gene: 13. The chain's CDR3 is CASSPEAGRGGEQFF. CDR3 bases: TGTGCCAGCAGTCCCGAAGCGGGACGGGGGGGAGAGCAGTTCTTC.

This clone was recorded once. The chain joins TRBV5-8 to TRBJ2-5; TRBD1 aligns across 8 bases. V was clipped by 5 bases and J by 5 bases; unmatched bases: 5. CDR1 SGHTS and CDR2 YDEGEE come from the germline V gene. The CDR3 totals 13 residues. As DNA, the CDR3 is TGTGCCAGCAGGGGCAGGGGGCTGGAGACCCAGTACTTC. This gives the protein CASRGRGLETQYF.

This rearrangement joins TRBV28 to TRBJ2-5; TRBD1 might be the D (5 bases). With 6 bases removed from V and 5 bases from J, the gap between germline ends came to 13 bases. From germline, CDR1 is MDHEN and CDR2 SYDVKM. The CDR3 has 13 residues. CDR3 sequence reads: CASRGQGRETQYF. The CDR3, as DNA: TGTGCCAGCAGGGGGCAGGGTAGGGAGACCCAGTACTTC.

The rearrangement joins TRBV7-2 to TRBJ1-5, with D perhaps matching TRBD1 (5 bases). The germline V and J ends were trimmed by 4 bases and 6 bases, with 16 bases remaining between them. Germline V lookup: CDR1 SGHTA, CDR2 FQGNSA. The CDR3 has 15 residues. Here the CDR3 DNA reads TGTGCCAGCAGCTCCCCCCCAATTAGGGGTCAGCCCCAGCATTTT. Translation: CASSSPPIRGQPQHF.